This T cell receptor (beta chain) stems from a study of blood T cells in healthy people across ages. Study-level background: Roughly one uniquely barcoded beta molecule per two T cells was captured.

This CDR3 has 12 residues. The germline V gene has CDR1 LGHDT and CDR2 YNNKEL (reference sequence). Worth noting for this clonotype: Its specificity is not known.

With a J-beta primer mix and a sample-barcoded 5' primer, a second PCR ran roughly 6 to 12 cycles. Per-sample output comprised a minimum of 2.5 million paired-end reads containing CDR3. TCRdb re-called the 5' RACE reads through MiXCR, storing one row per CDR3 protein. Among approximately 800,000 distinct CDR3 sequences listed, about 48% were seen once. Healthy individuals of Caucasian origin from Russia, aged about 6 to 100, served as donors. Broader study findings: Among T cells, TCR beta diversity per million cells dropped roughly linearly as age rose.

Sequenced material: blood. This receptor was taken from a man older than 75 in good health. The rearrangement uses TRBV3-1 and TRBJ2-4, with no clear D. The end of the DNA is better explained by TRBJ2-7, so the J call may be wrong. The DNA of the CDR3 is TGTGCCAGCAGCCAAGAGGACGGCGAGCAGTACTTC. This translates into CASSQEDGEQYF.